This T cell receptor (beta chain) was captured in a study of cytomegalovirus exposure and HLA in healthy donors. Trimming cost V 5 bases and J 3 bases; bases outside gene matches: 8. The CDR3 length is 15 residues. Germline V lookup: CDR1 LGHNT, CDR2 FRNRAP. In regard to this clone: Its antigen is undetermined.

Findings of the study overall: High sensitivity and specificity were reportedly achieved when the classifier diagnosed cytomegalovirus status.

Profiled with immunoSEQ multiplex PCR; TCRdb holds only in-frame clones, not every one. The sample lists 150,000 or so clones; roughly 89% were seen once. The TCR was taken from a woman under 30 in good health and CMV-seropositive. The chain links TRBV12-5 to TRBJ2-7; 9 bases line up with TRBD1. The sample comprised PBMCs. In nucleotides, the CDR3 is TGTGCTAGTGGTCCGGGACAGGGTGGAGGCTACGAGCAGTACTTC. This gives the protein CASGPGQGGGYEQYF.